The next 31 T cell receptor beta chains were all read from a single sample in a study of CD8 T cells in ankylosing spondylitis. A single record per CDR3 protein comes from TCRdb applying MiXCR to the 5' RACE reads. The table shows 150,000 to 200,000 distinct CDR3 sequences, with roughly 30% occurring only once. The specimen sequenced was synovial fluid, either unsorted or a sorted T cell fraction (not recorded which). These receptors came from a male donor with ankylosing spondylitis.

The genes are TRBV6-1 and TRBJ1-1, with D possibly being TRBD1 (5 bases). The CDR3 runs 12 residues. From germline, CDR1 is MNHNS and CDR2 SASEGT. The V and J ends lost 8 bases and 8 bases respectively, with 15 bases between them. Here the CDR3 reads CASGTPGGEAFF. CDR3 nucleotides: TGTGCCAGCGGGACTCCGGGAGGGGAAGCTTTCTTT.

V is TRBV20-1 and J is TRBJ2-5; 9 bases are shared with TRBD1. The CDR3 is 15 amino acids. Per the germline V gene, CDR1 is DFQATT and CDR2 is SNEGSKA (reference sequence). The ends lost 4 bases at V and 1 base at J; junction bases unmatched: 7. The CDR3 sequence is CSATHRGRTQETQYF. The CDR3 region has the DNA TGCAGTGCTACCCACAGGGGGCGCACCCAAGAGACCCAGTACTTC.

This chain connects TRBV12-3 or TRBV12-4 to TRBJ2-1; 8 nucleotides match TRBD2. The CDR3 runs 16 residues. V was clipped by 5 bases and J by 6 bases; unmatched bases: 12. The CDR3 sequence: CASSPRTSGHGNEQFF. The CDR3 region has the DNA TGTGCCAGCAGTCCCCGAACTAGCGGCCACGGCAATGAGCAGTTCTTC.

The gene calls are TRBV28 and TRBJ1-6; tentative D call: TRBD1 (5 bases). Germline CDR1 MDHEN, CDR2 SYDVKM. Deletions cut 1 base from V and 8 bases from J, with 9 bases between. The CDR3 is 14 residues long. The DNA for the CDR3 is TGTGCCAGCAGTTTATTCAGGGCGGATTCACCCCTCCACTTT. It specifies CASSLFRADSPLHF.

The genes are TRBV4-2 and TRBJ2-5, with unresolved D. CDR3 length: 15 residues. Per the germline V gene, CDR1 is LGHNA and CDR2 is YNFKEQ. The V end was cut by 0 bases, the J end by 3 bases, with 11 bases between. The CDR3 reads CASSQDDGRKETQYF. The CDR3 bases are TGTGCCAGCAGCCAAGATGACGGCAGAAAAGAGACCCAGTACTTC.

The chain employs TRBV27 and TRBJ2-1; 12 bases line up with TRBD2. Germline CDR1 is MNHEY and CDR2 is SMNVEV (reference sequence). This CDR3 is built from 14 residues. V trimming: 7 bases; J trimming: 7 bases; junction bases outside the gene matches: 5. CDR3 sequence reads: CASIGLAGRNEQFF. The DNA of the CDR3 is TGTGCCAGCATTGGACTAGCGGGAAGGAATGAGCAGTTCTTC.

Many counts were recorded for this clonotype. The J gene is TRBJ1-5, the V gene TRBV4-1; D gene uncertain. CDR1 MGHRA and CDR2 YSYEKL come from the germline V gene. The CDR3 is 15 residues long. V was pared by 1 base and J by 7 bases, with 14 bases between. CDR3 sequence (DNA): TGCGCCAGCAGCCAAGGAGAGCGGCAGCCCCAGCCCCAGCATTTT. Translated, it gives CASSQGERQPQPQHF.

V usage is TRBV20-1 and J usage is TRBJ2-5, with 8 bases that match TRBD2. J lost 5 bases, V lost 0 bases, and 8 bases had no gene match. CDR1 DFQATT and CDR2 SNEGSKA come from the germline V gene (reference sequence). The CDR3 runs to 15 residues. Here the CDR3 reads CSARDLSGGPETQYF. The CDR3 bases are TGCAGTGCTAGAGATTTGTCGGGAGGGCCGGAGACCCAGTACTTC.

The chain employs TRBV10-3 and TRBJ2-2, with 7 bases that match TRBD1. The CDR3 contains 13 residues. J lost 5 bases, V lost 7 bases, and 4 bases had no gene match. In germline, CDR1 is ENHRY, CDR2 SYGVKD. For the CDR3, the DNA is TGTGCCATCAAGGGACAGTTGACCGGGGAGCTGTTTTTT. Translated: CAIKGQLTGELFF.

This clonotype was detected only a few times. The rearrangement joins TRBV5-1 to TRBJ1-3, with unresolved D. Germline lookup yields CDR1 SGHRS and CDR2 YFSETQ. Trimming removed 2 bases at V and 0 bases at J, with 6 bases between. The length of the CDR3 is 14 residues. The CDR3 is CASSFRASGNTIYF. Here the CDR3 DNA reads TGCGCCAGCAGCTTCCGGGCCTCTGGAAACACCATATATTTT.

This rearrangement joins TRBV2 to TRBJ2-2; 9 nucleotides line up with TRBD1. In germline, CDR1 is SNHLY, CDR2 FYNNEI. This CDR3 region has 15 residues. With 6 bases clipped from V and 5 bases from J, the junction kept 7 bases outside the gene matches. This chain's CDR3 is CASRSQGARTGELFF. In DNA, the CDR3 is TGTGCCAGCAGGTCACAGGGGGCGCGGACCGGGGAGCTGTTTTTT.

This sequence joins TRBV5-4 and TRBJ2-5; 13 bases are a match to TRBD2. CDR1 and CDR2 (germline): SGHNT, YYREEE (reference sequence). The CDR3 runs 17 residues. V was clipped by 3 bases and J by 4 bases; unmatched bases: 9. CDR3 region: CASSWTSGGANRETQYF. CDR3 sequence (DNA): TGTGCCAGCAGCTGGACTAGCGGGGGCGCGAATCGAGAGACCCAGTACTTC.

The chain combines TRBV29-1 with TRBJ2-7, with D possibly matching TRBD2 (6 bases). V lost 7 bases and J lost 1, with 14 bases in between. Germline assignment: CDR1 SQVTM and CDR2 ANQGSEA. CDR3 length equals 13 residues. For the CDR3, the DNA is TGCAGCGGAAGCATACGGGGGTCCTACGAGCAGTACTTC. This sequence encodes CSGSIRGSYEQYF.

This clonotype was counted only a few times. The chain employs TRBV28 and TRBJ1-1, with 7 bases matching TRBD1. Unmatched junction bases numbered 6, after V lost 5 bases and J lost 0 bases. The germline V gene encodes CDR1 MDHEN and CDR2 SYDVKM. The CDR3 runs to 15 residues. This chain's CDR3 is CASSIRQGLNTEAFF. The CDR3 DNA sequence: TGTGCCAGCAGTATAAGACAGGGATTGAACACTGAAGCTTTCTTT.

The V call is TRBV18, the J call TRBJ1-2; TRBD1 aligns across 8 bases. The CDR3 sequence is 16 residues long. With V trimmed by 3 bases and J by 2 bases, 8 bases remained unmatched. From germline, CDR1 is KGHSH and CDR2 LQKENI. CDR3 DNA sequence: TGTGCCAGCTCACCGGCGGGACAGGAAGAAAACTATGGCTACACCTTC. It encodes CASSPAGQEENYGYTF.

The CDR3 region is CASSQGIRGGQETQYF. CDR3 in DNA: TGCGCCAGCAGCCAAGGAATACGGGGGGGCCAAGAGACCCAGTACTTC. The V call is TRBV4-1, the J call TRBJ2-5; TRBD2 matches at 8 bases. CDR1 and CDR2 from the germline V gene are MGHRA and YSYEKL. CDR3 length: 16 residues. V was clipped by 1 base and J by 1 base; unmatched bases: 5.

The genes are TRBV5-1 and TRBJ1-1; D not resolved. Germline assignment: CDR1 SGHRS and CDR2 YFSETQ. The V gene lost 6 bases and the J gene lost 4 bases, with 16 bases spanning the gap. This CDR3 region has 14 residues. Here the CDR3 reads CASNDYSSGTEAFF. In nucleotides, the CDR3 is TGCGCCAGCAACGATTATTCGTCGGGCACTGAAGCTTTCTTT.

This clonotype was counted a few times. The J gene is TRBJ1-1, the V gene TRBV5-1; D is undetermined. This CDR3 comprises 17 residues. CDR1 and CDR2 from the germline V gene are SGHRS and YFSETQ. V was clipped by 0 bases and J by 3 bases, with 18 bases between them. CDR3 residues: CASSLGTVSGSYTEAFF. Here the CDR3 DNA reads TGCGCCAGCAGCTTGGGTACAGTGTCAGGCTCGTACACTGAAGCTTTCTTT.

The chain is built from TRBV7-9 and TRBJ2-7, with 11 bases aligning to TRBD2. CDR1 is SEHNR and CDR2 is FQNEAQ in the germline V gene (reference sequence). This CDR3 has 14 residues. The V and J ends lost 8 bases and 6 bases, in that order; junction bases with no gene match: 9. CDR3 in amino acids: CASGQLAGVSEQYF. The DNA for the CDR3 is TGTGCCAGCGGACAACTAGCGGGAGTAAGCGAGCAGTACTTC.

CDR3 region: CASSLSGGRGDTQYF. The CDR3 DNA reads TGTGCCAGCAGCTTATCCGGGGGCAGAGGAGATACGCAGTATTTT. The gene calls are TRBV7-9 and TRBJ2-3; D may match TRBD1 or TRBD2 (6 bases each). The CDR3 totals 15 residues. Germline assignment: CDR1 SEHNR and CDR2 FQNEAQ (reference sequence). Trimming stripped 2 bases from V and 5 bases from J, with 14 bases between.

This clonotype occurred a few times. The chain has TRBV15 and TRBJ2-1; 7 nucleotides agree with TRBD1. Per the germline V gene, CDR1 is LNHNV and CDR2 is YYDKDF (reference sequence). V dropped 3 bases and J dropped 9; count of bases not matched to a gene: 8. This CDR3 is built from 14 residues. CDR3 sequence (DNA): TGTGCCACCAGCAGCCATAATAACAGGGGTGAGCAGTTCTTC. Protein product: CATSSHNNRGEQFF. Combining the CDR3 with reference TRBV15 and TRBJ2-1 gives the whole variable domain DAMVIQNPRYQVTQFGKPVTLSCSQTLNHNVMYWYQQKSSQAPKLLFHYYDKDFNNEADTPDNFQSRRPNTSFCFLDIRSPGLGDTAMYLCATSSHNNRGEQFFGPGTRLTVL.

This clonotype was observed a few times. The V call is TRBV20-1, the J call TRBJ2-5; D is unclear. V lost 4 bases, J lost 2 bases, and 14 bases lay in between. This CDR3 has 14 residues. Germline V lookup: CDR1 DFQATT, CDR2 SNEGSKA (reference sequence). CDR3 nucleotides: TGCAGTGCTACCGGACGACGAGAGCAAGAGACCCAGTACTTC. Protein: CSATGRREQETQYF.

The CDR3 bases are TGTGCCAGCAGCTTGAGGCTAACCGCCTACAATGAGCAGTTCTTC. Translation gives CASSLRLTAYNEQFF. The V and J genes are TRBV5-6 and TRBJ2-1, with D uncertain. The CDR3 has 15 residues. Trimming left V 1 base short and J 2 bases short, with 10 bases between. Germline loops: CDR1 SGHDT, CDR2 YYEEEE. The whole variable domain, remainder taken from reference TRBV5-6 and TRBJ2-1, is DAGVTQSPTHLIKTRGQQVTLRCSPKSGHDTVSWYQQALGQGPQFIFQYYEEEERQRGNFPDRFSGHQFPNYSSELNVNALLLGDSALYLCASSLRLTAYNEQFFGPGTRLTVL.

This clonotype was picked up many times. The chain uses TRBV18 and TRBJ2-4; the match to TRBD2 covers 13 bases. The V and J ends lost 2 bases and 3 bases, in that order; junction bases with no gene match: 1. Germline V lookup: CDR1 KGHSH, CDR2 LQKENI. The CDR3 contains 16 residues. Here the CDR3 reads CASSPGLAGDKNIQYF. The CDR3 DNA follows: TGTGCCAGCTCACCAGGACTAGCGGGAGACAAAAACATTCAGTACTTC.

There are a few counts of this clonotype. The chain combines TRBV12-3 or TRBV12-4 with TRBJ2-3; no reliable D call. This CDR3 comprises 14 residues. The ends were cut back, 6 bases at V and 1 base at J, with 11 bases in the middle. The CDR3 region is CASSPPERTDTQYF. CDR3 DNA sequence: TGTGCCAGCAGCCCGCCTGAACGCACAGATACGCAGTATTTT.

The chain employs TRBV7-2 and TRBJ2-1; the match to TRBD2 covers 13 bases. Germline V gene sequence: CDR1 SGHTA, CDR2 FQGNSA. The J segment lost 9 bases and the V segment lost 0 bases, leaving 2 bases of the junction unmatched. This CDR3 contains 15 residues. The CDR3 sequence is CASSLATSGRIEQFF. In DNA form, the CDR3 reads TGTGCCAGCAGCTTAGCGACTAGCGGGAGGATTGAGCAGTTCTTC.

This clonotype has at least ten counts. V usage is TRBV2 and J usage is TRBJ2-2, with 10 bases lining up with TRBD2. Germline trimming cut 6 bases from V and 5 bases from J; bases unmatched to any gene: 6. Per the germline V gene, CDR1 is SNHLY and CDR2 is FYNNEI. This CDR3 comprises 15 residues. In DNA form, the CDR3 reads TGTGCCAGCAGACCAACTAGCGGGGTTACCGGGGAGCTGTTTTTT. Protein: CASRPTSGVTGELFF. Full variable domain (rest looked up from reference TRBV2 and TRBJ2-2): EPEVTQTPSHQVTQMGQEVILRCVPISNHLYFYWYRQILGQKVEFLVSFYNNEISEKSEIFDDQFSVERPDGSNFTLKIRSTKLEDSAMYFCASRPTSGVTGELFFGEGSRLTVL.

J is TRBJ1-2 and V is TRBV20-1, with D maybe TRBD1 (6 bases). The CDR3 has 13 residues. Trimming removed 4 bases from V and 2 bases from J, with 11 bases in between. Germline lookup yields CDR1 DFQATT and CDR2 SNEGSKA (reference sequence). The CDR3 DNA sequence: TGCAGTGCTACGGACGGACAGAACTATGGCTACACCTTC. Its protein is CSATDGQNYGYTF.

This clonotype was seen a handful of times. This chain links TRBV5-5 with TRBJ2-2; D may correspond to TRBD1 or TRBD2 (5 bases each). V lost 1 base and J lost 1, with 14 bases in between. The CDR3 is 17 amino acids. In germline, CDR1 is SGHKS, CDR2 YYEKEE (reference sequence). The CDR3 sequence: CASSLFMGRQNTGELFF. CDR3 sequence (DNA): TGTGCCAGCAGCTTGTTTATGGGACGGCAGAACACCGGGGAGCTGTTTTTT.

At least ten counts were recorded for this clonotype. The chain recombines TRBV7-9 with TRBJ1-1; tentative D call: TRBD1 (6 bases). This CDR3 is 16 amino acids long. Germline V gives CDR1 SEHNR, CDR2 FQNEAQ (reference sequence). V was clipped by 6 bases and J by 4 bases, with 21 bases between them. CDR3 loop: CASSSPRQGGGTEAFF. DNA of the CDR3: TGTGCCAGCAGTTCTCCCAGGCAGGGAGGGGGCACTGAAGCTTTCTTT.

A single count supports this clonotype. This chain joins TRBV12-3 or TRBV12-4 and TRBJ1-5, with 10 bases fitting TRBD1. This CDR3 is 18 amino acids long. V lost 3 bases to trimming and J lost 0 bases; unmatched junction nucleotides: 8. The CDR3 bases are TGTGCCAGCAGTTTTAGGACAGGGGGTACCTATAGCAATCAGCCCCAGCATTTT. Its protein is CASSFRTGGTYSNQPQHF.